This T cell receptor beta chain comes out of a study of T-cell reconstitution after alpha-beta-depleted transplantation in children. Unique molecular identifiers were incorporated when the TCRbeta library was constructed. Via MiXCR, TCRdb re-called the PCR reads, giving one row per CDR3 protein. The sample holds about 540,000 distinct CDR3 sequences, approximately 20% seen once. Germline assignment: CDR1 SEHNR and CDR2 FQNEAQ (reference sequence). V lost 2 bases and J lost 3; bases outside the gene matches: 3. The CDR3 covers 14 residues. This specimen consisted of PBMCs from the stem cell graft donor, obtained from the stem cell graft. The clonotype originates from a human donor who donated a stem cell graft to a child with acute lymphoblastic leukemia. V gene TRBV7-9 combines with J gene TRBJ2-7; TRBD2 matches at 8 bases. The CDR3, as DNA: TGTGCCAGCAGCTTAACTAGCGGAATCTACGAGCAGTACTTC. This encodes CASSLTSGIYEQYF.